Reported below is one TCR beta chain. Its cognate antigen is unknown. This record belongs to a study of type 1 regulatory T cells. Looking at the study overall: This in vitro CD4 product, T-allo10, is enriched for Tr1 cells and alloantigen-specific.

Study-wide findings and caveats: Tr1 cells had a more restricted TCR repertoire than non-Tr1 cells.

This CDR3 contains 15 residues. Germline V lookup: CDR1 MDHEN, CDR2 SYDVKM. J was trimmed by 6 bases and V by 6 bases; bases with no gene match: 8. One entry per CDR3 protein, called by TCRdb with MiXCR from the reads. The sample has about 60,000 distinct CDR3 sequences, 49% seen once. The genes are TRBV28 and TRBJ2-2; 9 bases match TRBD1. The source of this sequence is a human donor in good health. The sequencing input was cultured non-Tr1 T cells, either the whole culture or a sorted T cell fraction (not recorded which). Here the CDR3 reads CASSQGQGPSGELFF. Written as DNA, the CDR3 is TGTGCCAGCAGCCAGGGACAGGGTCCGTCCGGGGAGCTGTTTTTT.